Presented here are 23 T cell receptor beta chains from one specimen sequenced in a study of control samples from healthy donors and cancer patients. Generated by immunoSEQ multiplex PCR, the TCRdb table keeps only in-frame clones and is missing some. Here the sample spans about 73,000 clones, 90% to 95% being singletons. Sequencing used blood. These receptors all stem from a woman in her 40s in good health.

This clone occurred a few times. The CDR3 is CASSLTPFSGNTIYF. CDR3 sequence (DNA): TGCGCCAGCAGCTTAACACCATTTTCTGGAAACACCATATATTTT. The V call is TRBV5-1, the J call TRBJ1-3; the D is unclear. CDR3 length equals 15 residues. Trimming left V 2 bases short and J 1 base short, with 10 bases between. Germline-derived CDR1 and CDR2 are SGHRS and YFSETQ.

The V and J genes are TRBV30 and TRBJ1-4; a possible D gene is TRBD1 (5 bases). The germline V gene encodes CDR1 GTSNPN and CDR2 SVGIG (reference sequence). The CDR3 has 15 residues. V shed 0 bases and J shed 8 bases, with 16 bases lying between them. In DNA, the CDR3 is TGTGCCTGGAGTGTTAGCAGGGCCCTGAGAGAAAAACTGTTTTTT. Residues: CAWSVSRALREKLFF.

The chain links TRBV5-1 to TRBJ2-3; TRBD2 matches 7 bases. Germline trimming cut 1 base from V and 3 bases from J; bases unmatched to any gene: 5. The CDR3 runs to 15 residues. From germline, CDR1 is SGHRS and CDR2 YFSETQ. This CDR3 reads CASSLSLADTDTQYF. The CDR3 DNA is TGCGCCAGCAGCTTGAGTCTAGCGGATACAGATACGCAGTATTTT.

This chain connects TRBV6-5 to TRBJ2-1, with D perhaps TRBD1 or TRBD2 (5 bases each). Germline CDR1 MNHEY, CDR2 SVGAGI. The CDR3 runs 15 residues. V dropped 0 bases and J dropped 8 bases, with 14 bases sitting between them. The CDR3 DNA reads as TGTGCCAGCAGTTACTCTAAGCGAGGGGTTGATGAGCAGTTCTTC. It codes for CASSYSKRGVDEQFF.

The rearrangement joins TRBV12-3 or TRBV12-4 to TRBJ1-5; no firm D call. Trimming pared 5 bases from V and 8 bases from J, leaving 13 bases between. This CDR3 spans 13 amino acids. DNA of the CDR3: TGTGCCAGCAGTCAACTGGCCGTCGAGCCCCAGCATTTT. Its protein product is CASSQLAVEPQHF.

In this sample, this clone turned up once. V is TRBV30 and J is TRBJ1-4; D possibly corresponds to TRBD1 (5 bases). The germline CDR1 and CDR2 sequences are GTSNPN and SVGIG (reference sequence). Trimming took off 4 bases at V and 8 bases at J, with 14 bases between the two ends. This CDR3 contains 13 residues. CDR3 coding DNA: TGTGCCTGGACTATAGGGGCGGGGGAAAAACTGTTTTTT. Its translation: CAWTIGAGEKLFF.

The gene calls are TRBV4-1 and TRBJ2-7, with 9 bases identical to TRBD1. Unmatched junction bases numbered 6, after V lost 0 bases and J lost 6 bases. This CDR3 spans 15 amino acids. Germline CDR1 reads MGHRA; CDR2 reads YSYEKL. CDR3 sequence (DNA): TGCGCCAGCAGCCAAGAGCCCGGACAGGGGTTCGAGCAGTACTTC. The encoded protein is CASSQEPGQGFEQYF.

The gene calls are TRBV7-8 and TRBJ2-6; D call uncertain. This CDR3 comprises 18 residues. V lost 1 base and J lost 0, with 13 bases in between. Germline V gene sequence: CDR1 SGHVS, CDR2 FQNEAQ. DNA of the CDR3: TGTGCCAGCAGCTTAGTTCTGGGTCTCATCTCTGGGGCCAACGTCCTGACTTTC. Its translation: CASSLVLGLISGANVLTF.

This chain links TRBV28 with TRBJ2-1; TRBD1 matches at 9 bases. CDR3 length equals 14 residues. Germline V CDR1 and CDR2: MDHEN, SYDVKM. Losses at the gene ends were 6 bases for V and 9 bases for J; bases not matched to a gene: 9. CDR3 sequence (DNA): TGTGCCAGCAGGGGACAGGGAAGAGTTGGTGAGCAGTTCTTC. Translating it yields CASRGQGRVGEQFF.

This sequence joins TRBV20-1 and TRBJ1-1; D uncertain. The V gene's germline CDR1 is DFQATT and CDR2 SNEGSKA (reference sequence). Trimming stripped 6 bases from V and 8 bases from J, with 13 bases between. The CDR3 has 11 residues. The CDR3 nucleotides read TGCAGTGCACCTCGGGATCAGGAAGCTTTCTTT. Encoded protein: CSAPRDQEAFF.

The CDR3 nucleotides read TGTGCCAGCAGCCAAGTCCCAGAATTGAACACTGAAGCTTTCTTT. This gives the protein CASSQVPELNTEAFF. The gene calls are TRBV3-1 (or the pseudogene TRBV3-2) and TRBJ1-1; D remains unclear. The germline V gene encodes CDR1 LGHDT and CDR2 YNNKEL (reference sequence). The CDR3 sequence is 15 residues long. With 1 base removed from V and 0 bases from J, the gap between germline ends came to 9 bases.

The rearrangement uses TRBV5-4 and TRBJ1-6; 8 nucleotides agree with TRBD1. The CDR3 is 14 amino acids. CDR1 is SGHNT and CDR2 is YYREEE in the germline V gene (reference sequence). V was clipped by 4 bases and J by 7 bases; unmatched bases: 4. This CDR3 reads CASSRTGMNSPLHF. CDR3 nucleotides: TGTGCCAGCAGCCGGACAGGGATGAATTCACCCCTCCACTTT.

Here the CDR3 reads CASRNSNQPQHF. The CDR3 DNA reads as TGCGCCAGCCGTAATAGCAATCAGCCCCAGCATTTT. V gene TRBV10-2 combines with J gene TRBJ1-5, with D unresolved. Germline CDR1 WSHSY, CDR2 SAAADI. The ends were cut back, 8 bases at V and 0 bases at J, with 5 bases in the middle. The CDR3 is made up of 12 amino acids.

The CDR3 nucleotides read TGTGCCAGCAGCTTAGGGGGGGGCTTCACTGAAGCTTTCTTT. This sequence encodes CASSLGGGFTEAFF. The chain links TRBV7-6 to TRBJ1-1, with D possibly TRBD1 on 6 matching bases. The CDR3 extends over 14 amino acids. Germline V gene sequence: CDR1 SGHVS, CDR2 FNYEAQ. The germline V and J ends were trimmed by 1 base and 4 bases, with 10 bases remaining between them. The complete variable domain, with remaining parts taken from reference TRBV7-6 and TRBJ1-1, reads GAGVSQSPRYKVTKRGQDVALRCDPISGHVSLYWYRQALGQGPEFLTYFNYEAQQDKSGLPNDRFSAERPEGSISTLTIQRTEQRDSAMYRCASSLGGGFTEAFFGQGTRLTVV.

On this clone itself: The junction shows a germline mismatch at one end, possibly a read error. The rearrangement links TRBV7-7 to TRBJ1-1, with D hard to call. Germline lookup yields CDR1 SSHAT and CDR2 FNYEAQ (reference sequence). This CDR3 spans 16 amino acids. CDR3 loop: CASSPLVGGINTEAFF. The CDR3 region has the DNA TGTGCTAGCAGCCCCCTAGTCGGCGGAATAAACACTGAAGCTTTCTTT.

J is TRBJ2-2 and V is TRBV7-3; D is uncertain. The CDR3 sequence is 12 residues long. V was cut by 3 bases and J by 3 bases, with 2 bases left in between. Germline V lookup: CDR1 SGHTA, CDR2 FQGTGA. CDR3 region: CASSLDTGELFF. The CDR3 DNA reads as TGTGCCAGCAGCTTGGACACCGGGGAGCTGTTTTTT.

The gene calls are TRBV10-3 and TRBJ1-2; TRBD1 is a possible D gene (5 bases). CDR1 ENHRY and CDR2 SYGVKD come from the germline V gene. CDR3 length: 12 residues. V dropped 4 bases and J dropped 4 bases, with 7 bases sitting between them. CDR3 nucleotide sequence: TGTGCCATCAGTGGAGACAGCTATGGCTACACCTTC. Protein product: CAISGDSYGYTF.

The CDR3 spells CASSFDDSYEQYF. The CDR3, as DNA: TGCGCCAGCAGCTTCGATGACTCCTACGAGCAGTACTTC. This sequence joins TRBV5-1 and TRBJ2-7; no firm D call. Germline-derived CDR1 and CDR2 are SGHRS and YFSETQ. Trimming took 2 bases from V and 0 from J, leaving 6 bases between them. The CDR3 runs to 13 residues.

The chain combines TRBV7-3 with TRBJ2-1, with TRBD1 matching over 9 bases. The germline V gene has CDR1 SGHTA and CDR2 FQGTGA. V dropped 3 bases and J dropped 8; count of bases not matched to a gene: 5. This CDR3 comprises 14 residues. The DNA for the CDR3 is TGTGCCAGCAGCTTCACAGGGGGCCGGGATGAGCAGTTCTTC. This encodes CASSFTGGRDEQFF.

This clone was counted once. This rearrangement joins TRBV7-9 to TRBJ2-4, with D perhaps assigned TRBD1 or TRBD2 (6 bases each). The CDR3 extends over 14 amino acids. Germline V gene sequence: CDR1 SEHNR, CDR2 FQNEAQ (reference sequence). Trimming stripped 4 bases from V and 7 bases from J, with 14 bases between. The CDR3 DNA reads TGTGCCAGCAGCTCGGGGGATAGGGGGAACATTCAGTACTTC. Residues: CASSSGDRGNIQYF.

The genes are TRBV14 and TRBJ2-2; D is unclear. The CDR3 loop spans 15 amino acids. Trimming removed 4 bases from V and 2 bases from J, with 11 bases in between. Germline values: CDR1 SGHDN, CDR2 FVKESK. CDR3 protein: CASSPRSDNTGELFF. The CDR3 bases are TGTGCCAGCAGCCCGCGCAGCGACAACACCGGGGAGCTGTTTTTT.

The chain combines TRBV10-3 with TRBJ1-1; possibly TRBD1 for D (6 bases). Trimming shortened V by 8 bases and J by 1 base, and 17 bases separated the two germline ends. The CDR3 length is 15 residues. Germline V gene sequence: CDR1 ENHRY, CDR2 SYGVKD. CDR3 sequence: CAIWDQGLANTEAFF. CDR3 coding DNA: TGTGCCATCTGGGATCAGGGGTTGGCGAACACTGAAGCTTTCTTT.

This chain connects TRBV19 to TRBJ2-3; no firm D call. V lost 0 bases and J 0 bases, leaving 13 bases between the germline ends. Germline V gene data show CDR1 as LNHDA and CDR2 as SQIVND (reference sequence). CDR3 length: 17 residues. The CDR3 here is CASSIDRLGASTDTQYF. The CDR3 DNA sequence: TGTGCCAGTAGTATAGACCGGCTCGGCGCTAGCACAGATACGCAGTATTTT.